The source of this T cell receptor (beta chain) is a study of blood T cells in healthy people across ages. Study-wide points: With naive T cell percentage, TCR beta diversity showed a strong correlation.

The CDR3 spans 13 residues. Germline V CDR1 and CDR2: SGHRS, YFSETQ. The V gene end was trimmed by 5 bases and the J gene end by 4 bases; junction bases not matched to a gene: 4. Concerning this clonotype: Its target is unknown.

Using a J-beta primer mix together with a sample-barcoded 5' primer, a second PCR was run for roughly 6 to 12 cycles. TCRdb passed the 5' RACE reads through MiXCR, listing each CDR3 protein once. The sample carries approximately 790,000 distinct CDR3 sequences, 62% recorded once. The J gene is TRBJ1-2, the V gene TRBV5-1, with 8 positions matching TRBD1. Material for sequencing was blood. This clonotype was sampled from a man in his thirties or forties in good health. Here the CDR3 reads CASRTGVAYGYTF. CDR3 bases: TGCGCCAGCAGGACAGGGGTGGCCTATGGCTACACCTTC.